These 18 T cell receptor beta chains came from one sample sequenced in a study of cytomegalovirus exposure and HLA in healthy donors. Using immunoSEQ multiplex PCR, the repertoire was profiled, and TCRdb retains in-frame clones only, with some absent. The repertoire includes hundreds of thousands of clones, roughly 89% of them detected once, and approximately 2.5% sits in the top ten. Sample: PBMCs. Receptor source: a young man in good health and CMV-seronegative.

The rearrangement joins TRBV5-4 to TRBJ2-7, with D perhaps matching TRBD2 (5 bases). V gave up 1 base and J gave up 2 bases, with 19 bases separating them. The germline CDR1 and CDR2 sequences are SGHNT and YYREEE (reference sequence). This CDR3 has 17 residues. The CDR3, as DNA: TGTGCCAGCAGCTTGAAGTATTCCGGGGAGAAGACCTACGAGCAGTACTTC. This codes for CASSLKYSGEKTYEQYF.

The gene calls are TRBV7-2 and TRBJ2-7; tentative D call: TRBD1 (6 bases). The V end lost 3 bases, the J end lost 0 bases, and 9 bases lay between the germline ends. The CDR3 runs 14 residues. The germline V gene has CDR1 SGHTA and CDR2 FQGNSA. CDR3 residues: CASSFDRSSYEQYF. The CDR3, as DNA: TGTGCCAGCAGCTTCGACAGGAGCTCCTACGAGCAGTACTTC.

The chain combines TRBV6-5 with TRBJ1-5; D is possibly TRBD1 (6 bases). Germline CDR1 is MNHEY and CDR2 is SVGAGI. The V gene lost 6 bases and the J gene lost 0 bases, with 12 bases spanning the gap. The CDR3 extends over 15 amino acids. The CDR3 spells CASRKDSYSNQPQHF. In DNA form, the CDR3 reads TGTGCCAGCAGGAAGGACAGTTATAGCAATCAGCCCCAGCATTTT.

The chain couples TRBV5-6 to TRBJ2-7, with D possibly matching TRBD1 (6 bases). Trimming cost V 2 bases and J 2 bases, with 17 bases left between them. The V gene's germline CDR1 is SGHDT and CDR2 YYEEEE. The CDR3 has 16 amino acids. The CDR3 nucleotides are TGTGCCAGCAGCTTTACACTCACAGGGTTCCCCTACGAGCAGTACTTC. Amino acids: CASSFTLTGFPYEQYF.

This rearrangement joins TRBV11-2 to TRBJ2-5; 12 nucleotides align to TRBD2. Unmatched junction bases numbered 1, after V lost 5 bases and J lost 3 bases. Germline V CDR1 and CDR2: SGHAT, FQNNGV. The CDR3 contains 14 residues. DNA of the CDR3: TGTGCCAGCAGCCGGACTAGCGGGGAAGAGACCCAGTACTTC. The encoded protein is CASSRTSGEETQYF.

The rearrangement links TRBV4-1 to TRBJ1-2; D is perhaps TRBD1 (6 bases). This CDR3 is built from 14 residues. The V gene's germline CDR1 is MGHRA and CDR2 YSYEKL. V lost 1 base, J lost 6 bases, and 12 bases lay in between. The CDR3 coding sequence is TGCGCCAGCAGCCAAGTAGGTACAGGGAATGGCTACACCTTC. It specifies CASSQVGTGNGYTF.

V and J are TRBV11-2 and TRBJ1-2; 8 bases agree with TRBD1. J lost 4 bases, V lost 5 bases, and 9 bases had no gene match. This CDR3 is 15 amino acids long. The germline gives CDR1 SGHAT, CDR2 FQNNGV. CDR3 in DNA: TGTGCCAGCAGCCAGGCTCCAGGGGGCGGCTATGGCTACACCTTC. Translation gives CASSQAPGGGYGYTF.

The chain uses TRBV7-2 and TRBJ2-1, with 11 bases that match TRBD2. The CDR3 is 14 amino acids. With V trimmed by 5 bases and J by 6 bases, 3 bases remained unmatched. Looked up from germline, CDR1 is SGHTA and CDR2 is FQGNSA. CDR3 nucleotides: TGTGCCAGCAGCCGGACTAGCGGGCTCAATGAGCAGTTCTTC. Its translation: CASSRTSGLNEQFF.

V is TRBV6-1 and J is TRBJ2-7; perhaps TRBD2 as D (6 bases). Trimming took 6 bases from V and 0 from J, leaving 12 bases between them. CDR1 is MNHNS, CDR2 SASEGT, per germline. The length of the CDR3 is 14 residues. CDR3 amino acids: CASRMGGNSYEQYF. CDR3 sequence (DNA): TGTGCCAGCAGGATGGGCGGGAACTCCTACGAGCAGTACTTC.

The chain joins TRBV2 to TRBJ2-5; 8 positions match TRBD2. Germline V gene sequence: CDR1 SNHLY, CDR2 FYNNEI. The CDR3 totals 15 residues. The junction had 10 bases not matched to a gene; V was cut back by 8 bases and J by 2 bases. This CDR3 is CASVLTRGGQETQYF. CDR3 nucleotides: TGTGCCAGCGTCCTGACCCGGGGGGGACAAGAGACCCAGTACTTC.

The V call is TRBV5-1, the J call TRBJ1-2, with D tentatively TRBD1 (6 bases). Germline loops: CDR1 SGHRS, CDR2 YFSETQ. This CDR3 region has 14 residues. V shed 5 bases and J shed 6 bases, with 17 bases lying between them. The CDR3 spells CASSLQGGLNGYTF. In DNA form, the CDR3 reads TGCGCCAGCAGTTTACAGGGAGGGCTCAATGGCTACACCTTC.

CDR3 bases: TGTGCCAGTAGTAAAACCCCCGACCCCGGGTCACCCCTCCACTTT. Its translation: CASSKTPDPGSPLHF. The chain uses TRBV19 and TRBJ1-6; D is unresolved. This CDR3 is built from 15 residues. Per germline, CDR1 LNHDA and CDR2 SQIVND (reference sequence). Trimming pared 4 bases from V and 10 bases from J, leaving 17 bases between.

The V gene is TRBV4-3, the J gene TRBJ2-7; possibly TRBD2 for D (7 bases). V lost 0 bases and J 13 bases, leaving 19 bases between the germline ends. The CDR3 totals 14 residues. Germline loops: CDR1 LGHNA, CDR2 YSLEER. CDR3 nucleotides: TGCGCCAGCAGCCAAGAGGGGGCTAGCGGCCGCTTATACTTC. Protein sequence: CASSQEGASGRLYF.

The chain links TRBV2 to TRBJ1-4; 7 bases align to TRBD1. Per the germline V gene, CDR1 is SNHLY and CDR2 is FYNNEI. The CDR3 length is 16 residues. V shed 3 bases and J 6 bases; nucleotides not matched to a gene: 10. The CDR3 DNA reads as TGTGCCAGCAGTGATGGGACAGTCCCTCCCTATGAAAAACTGTTTTTT. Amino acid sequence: CASSDGTVPPYEKLFF.

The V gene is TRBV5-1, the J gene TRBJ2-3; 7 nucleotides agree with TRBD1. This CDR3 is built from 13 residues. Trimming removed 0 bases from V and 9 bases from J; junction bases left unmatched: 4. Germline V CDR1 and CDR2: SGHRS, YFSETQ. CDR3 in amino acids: CASSLVRGRTQYF. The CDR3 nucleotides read TGCGCCAGCAGCTTGGTGAGGGGGCGGACGCAGTATTTT.

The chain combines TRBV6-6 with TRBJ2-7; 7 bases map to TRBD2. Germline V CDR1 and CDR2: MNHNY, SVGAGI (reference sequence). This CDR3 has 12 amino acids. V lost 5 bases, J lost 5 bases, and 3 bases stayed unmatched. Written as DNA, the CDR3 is TGTGCCAGCAGTCGCGGGACTAACGAGCAGTACTTC. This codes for CASSRGTNEQYF.

CDR3 residues: CASNGNRGDYGYTF. CDR3 bases: TGTGCCAGCAATGGTAACAGGGGCGACTATGGCTACACCTTC. The chain is built from TRBV2 and TRBJ1-2; 7 bases fit TRBD1. The CDR3 totals 14 residues. Germline V lookup: CDR1 SNHLY, CDR2 FYNNEI. The V and J ends lost 7 bases and 3 bases, in that order; junction bases with no gene match: 8.

The CDR3 here is CASSESESPGANEKLFF. CDR3 bases: TGTGCCAGCAGTGAATCCGAGTCCCCCGGGGCTAATGAAAAACTGTTTTTT. The V and J genes are TRBV2 and TRBJ1-4; D remains ambiguous. Trimming left V 2 bases short and J 3 bases short, with 16 bases between. Germline V CDR1 and CDR2: SNHLY, FYNNEI. The CDR3 is made up of 17 amino acids.